This T cell receptor (beta chain) derives from a study of early T cells in non-severe SARS-CoV-2 infection. Study in general: Investigators sequenced bulk RNA drawn from unsorted whole blood, and chains remained unpaired.

Study-level points and caveats: VDJdb-based annotation leaned toward anti-spike CD8 responses and missed private and CD4 specificities.

Individual cDNA molecules were tagged with unique molecular identifiers, the study reported. TCRdb analysed the 5' RACE reads with MiXCR anew, one entry per CDR3 protein. Among fewer than 30,000 distinct CDR3 sequences listed, under 5% were seen once. The germline V gene has CDR1 SGHAT and CDR2 FQNNGV. Deletions cut 6 bases from V and 0 bases from J, with 15 bases between. The CDR3 has 15 amino acids. This clonotype was observed many times. What it binds is not known. V and J are TRBV11-2 and TRBJ2-7; the D gene is possibly TRBD1 (5 bases). The clonotype originates from an adult who was a healthcare worker with PCR-confirmed SARS-CoV-2 infection or an uninfected control (not recorded which). Sequences were obtained from whole blood. The CDR3 region has the DNA TGTGCCAGCAGTCCGGACATTACCAGCTCCTACGAGCAGTACTTC. It yields the protein CASSPDITSSYEQYF.